The clone carrying this TCR beta chain was found a few times. Its antigen is currently unknown. Being one base from a much bigger clone, this may be a read error. The data are from a study of post-analysis software for immune sequencing data. Study observations and caveats: There were about 5 TRBV segments more frequent in patients than controls, and TRBV5-6, TRBV5-1 and TRBV20-1 were among them.

The CDR3 totals 14 residues. Germline V gives CDR1 SEHNR, CDR2 FQNEAQ (reference sequence). Prepared libraries of TCR beta cDNA carried unique molecular identifiers. TCRdb reprocessed the PCR reads via MiXCR and lists one record per CDR3 protein. The sample carries approximately 250,000 distinct CDR3 sequences, 35% to 40% recorded once. Sequencing was performed on blood. This clonotype was obtained from a girl under 18 with multiple sclerosis. The V gene is TRBV7-9, the J gene TRBJ2-1, with 7 bases identical to TRBD2. The CDR3 bases are TGTGCCGGCAGCTTCAGCGGTAGCGGGTCTGAGCAGTTCTTC. It translates to CAGSFSGSGSEQFF. Complete variable domain (other parts from reference TRBV7-9 and TRBJ2-1): DTGVSQNPRHKITKRGQNVTFRCDPISEHNRLYWYRQTLGQGPEFLTYFQNEAQLEKSRLLSDRFSAERPKGSFSTLEIQRTEQGDSAMYLCAGSFSGSGSEQFFGPGTRLTVL.